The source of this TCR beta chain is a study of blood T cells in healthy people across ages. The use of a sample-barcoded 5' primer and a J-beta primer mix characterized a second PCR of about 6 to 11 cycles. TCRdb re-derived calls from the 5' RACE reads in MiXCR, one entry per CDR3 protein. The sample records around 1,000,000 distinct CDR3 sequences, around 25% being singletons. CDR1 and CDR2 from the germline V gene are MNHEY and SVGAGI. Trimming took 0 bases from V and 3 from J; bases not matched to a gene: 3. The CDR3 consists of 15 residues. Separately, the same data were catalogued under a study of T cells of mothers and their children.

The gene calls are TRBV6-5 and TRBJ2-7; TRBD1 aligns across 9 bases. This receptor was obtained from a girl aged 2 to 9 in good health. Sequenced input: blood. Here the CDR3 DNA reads TGTGCCAGCAGTTACTCTGGGACAGGGAACTACGAGCAGTACTTC. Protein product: CASSYSGTGNYEQYF.